The count of the clone carrying this T cell receptor beta chain is one. This sample is drawn from a study of CD8 T cells in Susac syndrome. This CDR3 is 15 amino acids long. Germline V gene sequence: CDR1 SGHVS, CDR2 FQNEAQ. V shed 1 base and J 3 bases; nucleotides not matched to a gene: 2. With random hexamers, reverse transcription was performed on about 0.45 to 1 ug of RNA. The CDR3 of TCR beta was amplified by immunoSEQ multiplex PCR across 54 Vbeta and 13 Jbeta. TCRdb re-derived calls from the immunoSEQ multiplex PCR reads in MiXCR, one entry per CDR3 protein. The data hold roughly 120,000 distinct CDR3 sequences, with just over 90% observed a single time. TCR beta was sequenced from blood CD8+ and CD4+ T cells. Patients with stable or active relapsing-remitting disease, all of them treatment-naive, made up the multiple sclerosis controls.

This receptor was obtained from a human donor with multiple sclerosis. The sequencing input was CD8+ T cells from PBMCs. The chain uses TRBV7-8 and TRBJ2-1, with TRBD2 matching over 8 bases. The CDR3 is CASSLGRGGYNEQFF. The CDR3, as DNA: TGTGCCAGCAGCTTAGGTCGGGGGGGCTACAATGAGCAGTTCTTC. The entire variable domain, with the rest obtained from reference TRBV7-8 and TRBJ2-1, is as follows: GAGVSQSPRYKVAKRGQDVALRCDPISGHVSLFWYQQALGQGPEFLTYFQNEAQLDKSGLPSDRFFAERPEGSVSTLKIQRTQQEDSAVYLCASSLGRGGYNEQFFGPGTRLTVL.